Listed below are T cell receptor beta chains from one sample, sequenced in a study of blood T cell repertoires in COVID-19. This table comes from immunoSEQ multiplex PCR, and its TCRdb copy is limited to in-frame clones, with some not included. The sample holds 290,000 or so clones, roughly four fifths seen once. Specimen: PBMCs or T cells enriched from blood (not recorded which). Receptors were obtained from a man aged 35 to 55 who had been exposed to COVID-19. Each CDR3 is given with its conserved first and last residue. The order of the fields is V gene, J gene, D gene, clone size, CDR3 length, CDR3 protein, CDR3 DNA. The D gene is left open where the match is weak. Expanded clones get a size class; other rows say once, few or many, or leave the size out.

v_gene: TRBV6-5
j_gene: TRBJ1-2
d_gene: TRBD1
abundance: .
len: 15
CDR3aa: CASRGQGAQRDGYTF
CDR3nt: TGTGCCAGCAGAGGACAGGGGGCGCAACGGGATGGCTACACCTTC

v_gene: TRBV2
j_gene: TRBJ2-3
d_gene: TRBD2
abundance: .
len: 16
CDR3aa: CASLPPGREWADTQYF
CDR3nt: TGTGCCAGCCTCCCCCCCGGGAGGGAGTGGGCAGATACGCAGTATTTT

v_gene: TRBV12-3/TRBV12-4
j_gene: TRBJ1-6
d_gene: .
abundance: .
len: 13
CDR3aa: CASSLRGFSPLHF
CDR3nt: TGTGCCAGCAGCCTCCGGGGGTTTTCACCCCTCCACTTT

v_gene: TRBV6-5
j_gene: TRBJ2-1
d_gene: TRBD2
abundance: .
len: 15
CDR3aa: CASRAMAGGANEQFF
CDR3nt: TGTGCCAGCCGAGCAATGGCGGGAGGGGCTAATGAGCAGTTCTTC

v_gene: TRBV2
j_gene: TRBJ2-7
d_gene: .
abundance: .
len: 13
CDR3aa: CASIERSPNEQYF
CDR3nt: TGTGCCAGCATCGAACGGAGTCCTAACGAGCAGTACTTC

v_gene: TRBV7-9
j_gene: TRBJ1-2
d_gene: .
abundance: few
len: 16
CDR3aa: CASSYTRFAVHRSYTF
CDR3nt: TGTGCCAGCAGTTACACCCGGTTCGCGGTTCACAGGAGTTACACCTTC

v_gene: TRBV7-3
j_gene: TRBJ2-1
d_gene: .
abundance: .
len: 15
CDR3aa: CASSLNDGGPGRQFF
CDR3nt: TGTGCCAGCAGCTTAAATGATGGGGGCCCAGGCAGGCAGTTCTTC

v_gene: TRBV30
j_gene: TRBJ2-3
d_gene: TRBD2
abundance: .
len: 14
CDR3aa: CAWSRPGGTDTQYF
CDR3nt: TGTGCCTGGAGTCGGCCGGGAGGGACAGATACGCAGTATTTT

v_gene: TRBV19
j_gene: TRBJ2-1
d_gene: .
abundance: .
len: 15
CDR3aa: CASSMFRTDYNEQFF
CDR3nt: TGTGCCAGTAGTATGTTCCGGACAGACTACAATGAGCAGTTCTTC

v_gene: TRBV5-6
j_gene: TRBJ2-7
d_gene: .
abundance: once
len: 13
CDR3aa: CASSYQFPYEQYF
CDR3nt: TGTGCCAGCAGCTACCAGTTCCCCTACGAGCAGTACTTC

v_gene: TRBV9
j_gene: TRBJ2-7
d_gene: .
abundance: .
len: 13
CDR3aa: CASSVGGRDEQYF
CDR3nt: TGTGCCAGCAGCGTAGGGGGCAGGGACGAGCAGTACTTC

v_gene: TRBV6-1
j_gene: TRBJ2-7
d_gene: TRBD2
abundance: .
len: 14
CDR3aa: CASSEGVLAGVKYF
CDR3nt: TGTGCCAGCAGTGAAGGCGTCCTAGCGGGAGTAAAGTACTTC

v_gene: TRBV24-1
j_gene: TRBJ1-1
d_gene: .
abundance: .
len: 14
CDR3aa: CATSEAAPNTEAFF
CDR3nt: TGTGCCACCAGTGAAGCGGCCCCCAACACTGAAGCTTTCTTT

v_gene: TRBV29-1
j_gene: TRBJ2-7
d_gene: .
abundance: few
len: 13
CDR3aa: CSVQVGGGYEQYF
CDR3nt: TGCAGCGTTCAGGTGGGAGGGGGGTACGAGCAGTACTTC

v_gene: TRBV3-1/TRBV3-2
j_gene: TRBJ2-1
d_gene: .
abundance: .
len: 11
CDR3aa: CASSQGLEQFF
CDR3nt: TGTGCCAGCAGCCAAGGGCTTGAGCAGTTCTTC

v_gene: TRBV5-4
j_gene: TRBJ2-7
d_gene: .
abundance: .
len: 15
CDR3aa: CASSGVEGGDYEQYF
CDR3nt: TGTGCCAGCAGCGGGGTGGAGGGTGGGGACTACGAGCAGTACTTC

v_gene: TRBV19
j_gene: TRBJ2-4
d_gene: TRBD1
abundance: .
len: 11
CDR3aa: CATRQGDIQYF
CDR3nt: TGTGCCACCAGACAGGGGGACATTCAGTACTTC

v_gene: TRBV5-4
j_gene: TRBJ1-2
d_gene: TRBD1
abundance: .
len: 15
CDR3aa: CASSGGTGLNYGYTF
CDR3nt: TGTGCCAGCAGCGGGGGGACAGGGCTTAACTATGGCTACACCTTC

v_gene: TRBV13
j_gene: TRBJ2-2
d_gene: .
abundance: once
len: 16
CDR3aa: CASSSPQLYRTGELFF
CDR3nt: TGTGCCAGCAGCTCACCTCAATTGTACCGGACCGGGGAGCTGTTTTTT

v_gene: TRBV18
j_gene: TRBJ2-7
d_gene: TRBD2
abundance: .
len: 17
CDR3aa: CASSKAGGPGVAYEQYF
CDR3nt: TGTGCCAGCTCAAAGGCGGGAGGGCCCGGAGTAGCCTACGAGCAGTACTTC

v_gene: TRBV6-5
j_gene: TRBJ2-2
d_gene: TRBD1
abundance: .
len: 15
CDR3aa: CASSSGQGYTGELFF
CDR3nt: TGTGCCAGCAGCTCGGGACAGGGATATACCGGGGAGCTGTTTTTT

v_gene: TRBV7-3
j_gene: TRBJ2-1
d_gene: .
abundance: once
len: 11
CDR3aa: CASSLGLAKFF
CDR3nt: TGTGCCAGCAGCTTAGGGCTAGCCAAGTTCTTC

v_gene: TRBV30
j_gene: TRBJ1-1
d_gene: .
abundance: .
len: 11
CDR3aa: CAWSVGGDAFF
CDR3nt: TGTGCCTGGAGTGTAGGGGGGGACGCTTTCTTT

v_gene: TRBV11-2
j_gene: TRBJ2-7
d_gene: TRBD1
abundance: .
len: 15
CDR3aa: CASSPTGTGPYEQYF
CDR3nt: TGTGCCAGCAGCCCCACCGGGACAGGGCCCTACGAGCAGTACTTC

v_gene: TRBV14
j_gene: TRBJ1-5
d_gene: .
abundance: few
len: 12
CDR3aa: CASSQDGQPQHF
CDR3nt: TGTGCCAGCAGCCAAGACGGTCAGCCCCAGCATTTT

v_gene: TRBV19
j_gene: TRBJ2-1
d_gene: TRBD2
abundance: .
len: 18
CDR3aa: CASSELAGGPSSYNEQFF
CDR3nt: TGTGCCAGTAGTGAACTAGCGGGAGGGCCAAGCTCCTACAATGAGCAGTTCTTC

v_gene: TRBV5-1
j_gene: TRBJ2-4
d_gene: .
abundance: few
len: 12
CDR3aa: CASRDSENIQYF
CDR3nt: TGCGCCAGCAGAGACAGTGAAAACATTCAGTACTTC

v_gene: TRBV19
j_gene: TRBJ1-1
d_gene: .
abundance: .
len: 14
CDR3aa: CASSISGSPYEAFF
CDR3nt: TGTGCCAGTAGTATATCAGGCAGCCCCTATGAAGCTTTCTTT

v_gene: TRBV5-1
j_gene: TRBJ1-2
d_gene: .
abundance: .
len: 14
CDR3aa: CASSSDRDNYGYTF
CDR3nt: TGCGCCAGCAGCTCGGACAGAGATAACTATGGCTACACCTTC

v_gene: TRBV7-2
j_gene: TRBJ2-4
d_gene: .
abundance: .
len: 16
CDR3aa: CASSPRTALAKNIQYF
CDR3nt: TGTGCCAGCAGCCCAAGGACAGCTTTAGCCAAAAACATTCAGTACTTC

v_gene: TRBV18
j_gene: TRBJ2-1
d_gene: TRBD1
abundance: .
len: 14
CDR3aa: CASSPGTEYNEQFF
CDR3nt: TGTGCCAGCTCCCCGGGGACAGAGTACAATGAGCAGTTCTTC

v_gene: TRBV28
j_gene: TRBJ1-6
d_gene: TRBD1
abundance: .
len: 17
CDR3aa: CASSPGQSSSYNSPLHF
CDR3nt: TGTGCCAGCAGCCCGGGACAGTCGAGCTCCTATAATTCACCCCTCCACTTT

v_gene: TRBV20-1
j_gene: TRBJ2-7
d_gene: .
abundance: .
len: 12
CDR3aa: CSASVGPYEQYF
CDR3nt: TGCAGTGCTAGTGTGGGGCCCTACGAGCAGTACTTC

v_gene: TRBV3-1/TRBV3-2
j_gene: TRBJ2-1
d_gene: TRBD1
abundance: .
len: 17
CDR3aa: CASSQSWRTGTYNEQFF
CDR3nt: TGTGCCAGCAGCCAATCTTGGCGGACAGGGACATACAATGAGCAGTTCTTC

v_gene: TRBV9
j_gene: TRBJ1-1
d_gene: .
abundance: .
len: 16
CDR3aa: CASSVGQRVTWTEAFF
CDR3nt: TGTGCCAGCAGCGTAGGGCAGAGGGTCACTTGGACTGAAGCTTTCTTT

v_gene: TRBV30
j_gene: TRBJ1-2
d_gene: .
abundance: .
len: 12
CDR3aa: CAWSESDRVNTF
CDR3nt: TGTGCCTGGAGTGAATCTGACCGGGTGAACACCTTC